This TCR beta chain is drawn from a study of T cells in Graves' hyperthyroidism and ophthalmopathy. Between the trimmed V and J ends, which lost 11 bases and 3 bases, there was a span of 13 bases. The CDR3 is 12 amino acids. CDR1 LGHNT and CDR2 FRNRAP come from the germline V gene. The study left out patients who had uncontrolled infection, other autoimmune disease, pregnancy or lactation. Using RNA transcripts as the source, TCR beta CDR3 regions were amplified. The study used the HTBI primer set for a first-round RT-PCR of the TCR CDR3. TCRdb analysed the multiplex PCR reads with MiXCR anew, one entry per CDR3 protein. The sample yields approximately 700,000 distinct CDR3 sequences, about 45% seen once.

The V gene is TRBV12-5, the J gene TRBJ2-5, with D perhaps TRBD2 (6 bases). This sequence was found in an adult man with Graves' disease, either hyperthyroidism or ophthalmopathy (not recorded which). Sequenced input: peripheral blood or thyroid tissue (not recorded which). In nucleotides, the CDR3 is TGTGCTGGCGCGGGGCGGAAAGAGACCCAGTACTTC. Its translation: CAGAGRKETQYF.